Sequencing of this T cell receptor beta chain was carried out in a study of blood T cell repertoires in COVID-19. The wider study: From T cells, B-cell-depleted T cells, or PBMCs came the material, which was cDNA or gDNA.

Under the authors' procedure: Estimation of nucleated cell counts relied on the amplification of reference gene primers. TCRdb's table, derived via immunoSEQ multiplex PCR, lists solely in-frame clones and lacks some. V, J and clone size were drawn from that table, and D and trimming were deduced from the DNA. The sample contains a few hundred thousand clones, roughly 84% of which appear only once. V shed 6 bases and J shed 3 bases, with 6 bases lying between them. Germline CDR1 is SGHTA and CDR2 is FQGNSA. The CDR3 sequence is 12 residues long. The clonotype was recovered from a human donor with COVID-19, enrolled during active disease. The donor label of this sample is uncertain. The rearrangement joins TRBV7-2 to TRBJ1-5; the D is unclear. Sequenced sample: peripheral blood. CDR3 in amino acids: CASSFNNQPQHF. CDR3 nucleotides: TGTGCCAGCAGTTTTAACAATCAGCCCCAGCATTTT.